This TCR beta chain was retrieved from a study of blood T cell repertoires in COVID-19. Study-wide context: T cells, B-cell-depleted T cells, or PBMCs provided the cDNA or gDNA that served as material.

The V gene's germline CDR1 is MNHEY and CDR2 SVGAGI. V was clipped by 6 bases and J by 1 base, with 12 bases between them. CDR3 length: 14 residues. Assay used: immunoSEQ multiplex PCR; TCRdb lists only in-frame clones, some missing. The table shows some 250,000 clones, with approximately 81% occurring only once. This receptor was taken from a woman aged 55-69 years with active or convalescent COVID-19. The rearrangement uses TRBV6-5 and TRBJ1-1; TRBD1 is a possible D gene (5 bases). The specimen was peripheral blood. DNA of the CDR3: TGTGCCAGCAGGGAGGGGAGGACGAACACTGAAGCTTTCTTT. Residues: CASREGRTNTEAFF.